This TCR beta chain originates from a study of monozygotic twins with cystic fibrosis. Germline loops: CDR1 SGHRS, CDR2 YFSETQ. V was shortened by 0 bases and J by 5 bases, with 10 bases between the two germline ends. The CDR3 is made up of 14 amino acids. Here immunoSEQ multiplex PCR was the method, and the copy in TCRdb shows in-frame clones only, minus some. In the table there are about 36,000 clones, just over 90% of which are singletons. The chain joins TRBV5-1 to TRBJ2-3; D gene unclear. The sequencing sample was made of blood. This receptor was identified in a boy between 2 and 10 years old with cystic fibrosis. As DNA, the CDR3 is TGCGCCAGCAGCTTGGGGGGTTTGAGAGATACGCAGTATTTT. Protein: CASSLGGLRDTQYF. Together with reference TRBV5-1 and TRBJ2-3, the CDR3 gives the full variable domain: KAGVTQTPRYLIKTRGQQVTLSCSPISGHRSVSWYQQTPGQGLQFLFEYFSETQRNKGNFPGRFSGRQFSNSRSEMNVSTLELGDSALYLCASSLGGLRDTQYFGPGTRLTVL.